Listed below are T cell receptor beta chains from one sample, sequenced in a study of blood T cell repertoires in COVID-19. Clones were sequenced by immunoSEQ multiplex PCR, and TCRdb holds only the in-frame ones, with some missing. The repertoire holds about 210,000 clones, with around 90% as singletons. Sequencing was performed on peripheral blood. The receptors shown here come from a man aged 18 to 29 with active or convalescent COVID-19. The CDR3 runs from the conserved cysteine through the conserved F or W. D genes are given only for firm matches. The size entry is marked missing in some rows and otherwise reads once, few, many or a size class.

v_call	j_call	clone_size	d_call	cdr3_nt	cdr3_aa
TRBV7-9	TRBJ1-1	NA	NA	TGTGCCAGCAGCTTGCATGTCGCAGGGGCCTCGAGGGCTTTCTTT	CASSLHVAGASRAFF
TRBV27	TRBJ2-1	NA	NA	TGTGCCAGCAGTTTATCCCCAGGGGGGAATGAGCAGTTCTTC	CASSLSPGGNEQFF
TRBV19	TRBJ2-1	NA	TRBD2	TGTGCCAGTAGTATTCAGAGCGGGAGCACCTACAATGAGCAGTTCTTC	CASSIQSGSTYNEQFF
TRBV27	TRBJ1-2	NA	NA	TGTGCCAGCAGTTTGACAGCACTCTATGGCTACACCTTC	CASSLTALYGYTF
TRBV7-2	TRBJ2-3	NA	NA	TGTGCCACCACATTTCCCCTCCATACGCAGTATTTT	CATTFPLHTQYF
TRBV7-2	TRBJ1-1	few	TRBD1	TGTGCCAGCAGCTTCACGGGGACAGGGGGGACTGAAGCTTTCTTT	CASSFTGTGGTEAFF
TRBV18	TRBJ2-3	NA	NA	TGTGCCAGCTCACCCCCGCCGGGGGGCACAGATACGCAGTATTTT	CASSPPPGGTDTQYF
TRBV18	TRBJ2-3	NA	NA	TGTGCCAGCTCCTATGAAGATACGCAGTATTTT	CASSYEDTQYF
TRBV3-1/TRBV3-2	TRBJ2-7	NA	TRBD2	TGTGCCAGCAGCGAGACTAGCGGGAATAACGAGCAGTACTTC	CASSETSGNNEQYF
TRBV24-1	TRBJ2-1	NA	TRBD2	TGTGCCACCGAGACTAGCGGGAACAATGAGCAGTTCTTC	CATETSGNNEQFF
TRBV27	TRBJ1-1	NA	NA	TGTGCCAGCAGTCAGGATCAGGGGCGGTACACTGAAGCTTTCTTT	CASSQDQGRYTEAFF
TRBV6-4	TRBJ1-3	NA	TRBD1	TGTGCCAGCAGACGGAAGAGGACAGGAGTACGAAACACCATATATTTT	CASRRKRTGVRNTIYF
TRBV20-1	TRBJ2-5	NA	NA	TGCAGTGCTACAGGGAAGGAGACCCAGTACTTC	CSATGKETQYF
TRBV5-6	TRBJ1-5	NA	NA	TGTGCCAGCAGCTTGTCAGGGGCGTACAGCAATCAGCCCCAGCATTTT	CASSLSGAYSNQPQHF
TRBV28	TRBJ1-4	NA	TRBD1	TGTGCCAGCAGTTTCTCCGGGACAGGCGACGAAAAACTGTTTTTT	CASSFSGTGDEKLFF
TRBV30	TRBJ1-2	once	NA	TGTGCCTGGAGTGTAATACTGTACTATGGCTACACCTTC	CAWSVILYYGYTF
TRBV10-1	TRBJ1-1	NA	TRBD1	TGCGCCAGCAGTGAGGGGGGGACAGGGGCCACTGAAGCTTTCTTT	CASSEGGTGATEAFF
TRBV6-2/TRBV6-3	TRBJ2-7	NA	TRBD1	TGTGCCAGCAGTTACGCCCGGACAGGACCGTACGAGCAGTACTTC	CASSYARTGPYEQYF
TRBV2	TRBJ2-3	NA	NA	TGTGCCAGCAGTGAAACCCGCGTCACAGATACGCAGTATTTT	CASSETRVTDTQYF
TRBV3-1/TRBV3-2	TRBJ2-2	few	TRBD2	TGTGCCAGCGGATTTCGGCGGGAGGGTCCCGGGGAGCTGTTTTTT	CASGFRREGPGELFF
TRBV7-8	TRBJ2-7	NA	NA	TGTGCCAGCAGCTTAGAGTTCGCAGGGACCTACGAGCAGTACTTC	CASSLEFAGTYEQYF
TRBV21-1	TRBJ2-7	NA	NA	TGTGCCAGCAGTCGGCCTGGGACTAGCGGGAGCGGCTTTGGTTTTCGGTCCTACGAGCAGTACTTC	CASSRPGTSGSGFGFRSYEQYF
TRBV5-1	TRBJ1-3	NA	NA	TGCGCCAGCAGCTTGGAACCCCATGGGGGGGCGAGCTCTGGAAACACCATATATTTT	CASSLEPHGGASSGNTIYF
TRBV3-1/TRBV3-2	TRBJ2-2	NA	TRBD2	TGTGCCAGCAGCCGACTAGCGGGCGGGGAGCTGTTTTTT	CASSRLAGGELFF
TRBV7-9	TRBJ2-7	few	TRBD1	TGTGCCAGCAGCTTATCAGGACAGGGAATTTCCTACGAGCAGTACTTC	CASSLSGQGISYEQYF
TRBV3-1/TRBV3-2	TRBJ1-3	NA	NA	TGTGCCAGCAGCCAAGGCCGGGAATTCTCTGGAAACACCATATATTTT	CASSQGREFSGNTIYF
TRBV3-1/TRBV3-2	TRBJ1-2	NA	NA	TGTGCCAGCAGCCAAGACAAAGGGGGGGGCGCCGGCTACACCTTC	CASSQDKGGGAGYTF
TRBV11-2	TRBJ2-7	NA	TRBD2	TGTGCCAGCAGCTCCGGACTAGCGGCCTACGAGCAGTACTTC	CASSSGLAAYEQYF
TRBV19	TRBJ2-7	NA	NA	TGTGCCAGTAGTATCAGGGGCCATGGGCCCTACGAGCAGTACTTC	CASSIRGHGPYEQYF
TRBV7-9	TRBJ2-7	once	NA	TGTGCCAGCAGCCACTCAGGGTCGACGGAGTACTTC	CASSHSGSTEYF
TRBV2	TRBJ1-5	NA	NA	TGTGCCAGCAGTTCCCCGGGGGGGGGTAGCAATCAGCCCCAGCATTTT	CASSSPGGGSNQPQHF
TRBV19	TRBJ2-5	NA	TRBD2	TGTGCCAGTAGTACTAGCGGGAGGGCCGGGACCCAGTACTTC	CASSTSGRAGTQYF
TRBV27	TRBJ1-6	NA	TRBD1	TGTGCCAGCAGTTTCTCGACAGGGAAAGCCTATAATTCACCCCTCCACTTT	CASSFSTGKAYNSPLHF
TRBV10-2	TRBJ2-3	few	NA	TGCGCCAGCAGAGAGGGCCCCGTCCCCACAGATACGCAGTATTTT	CASREGPVPTDTQYF
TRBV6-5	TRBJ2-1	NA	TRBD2	TGTGCCAGCACCTCACTAGCGGACAATGAGCAGTTCTTC	CASTSLADNEQFF
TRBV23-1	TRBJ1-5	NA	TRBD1	TGCGCCAGCAGTCATTCCGGGACAGGGGGGAATAGCAATCAGCCCCAGCATTTT	CASSHSGTGGNSNQPQHF
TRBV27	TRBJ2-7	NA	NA	TGTGCCAGCAGTTTCCACGTAGAATACGAGCAGTACTTC	CASSFHVEYEQYF
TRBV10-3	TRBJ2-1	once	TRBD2	TGTGCCATCAAGGCGGGAGGGAGTAATGAGCAGTTCTTC	CAIKAGGSNEQFF
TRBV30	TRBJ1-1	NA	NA	TGTGCCTGGAGTGTTCGGCTCTCGGCCCCGACGGGCACTGAAGCTTTCTTT	CAWSVRLSAPTGTEAFF
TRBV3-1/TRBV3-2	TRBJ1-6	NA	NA	TGTGCCAGCAATTTGCTGGCAGGGACAAGTTCACCCCTCCACTTT	CASNLLAGTSSPLHF
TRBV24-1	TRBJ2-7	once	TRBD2	TGTGCCACCAAAAACAATAGCGGGAGTGCTGTCCCCTGCTCCTACGAGCAGTACTTC	CATKNNSGSAVPCSYEQYF
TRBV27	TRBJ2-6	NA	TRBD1	TGTGCCAGCAGCCAACAGGGGGCGAGATCTGGGGCCAACGTCCTGACTTTC	CASSQQGARSGANVLTF
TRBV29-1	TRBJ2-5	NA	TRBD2	TGCAGCGTTGAAGGAGGCGGGAGTCGGGAGACCCAGTACTTC	CSVEGGGSRETQYF
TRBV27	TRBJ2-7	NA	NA	TGTGCCAGCAGTATGGCAGTTTCCTACGAGCAGTACTTC	CASSMAVSYEQYF
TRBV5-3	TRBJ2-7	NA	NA	TGTGCCAGAAGCTTACAAGCTTACCTAAAATACAGGGCGCCGGACGAGCAGTACTTC	CARSLQAYLKYRAPDEQYF
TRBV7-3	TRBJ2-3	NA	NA	TGTGCCAGCAGCCCGGGGTCCCCCACAGATACGCAGTATTTT	CASSPGSPTDTQYF
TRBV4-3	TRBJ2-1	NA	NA	TGCGCCAGCAGTCAAGAACCGAGGAGCTCCTACAATGAGCAGTTCTTC	CASSQEPRSSYNEQFF
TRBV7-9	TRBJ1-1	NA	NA	TGTGCCAGCAGCCCCCCGCGAGGGCAGGCGAACACTGAAGCTTTCTTT	CASSPPRGQANTEAFF
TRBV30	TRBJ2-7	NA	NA	TGTGCCTGGGTTCAGGGAACCTACGAGCAGTACTTC	CAWVQGTYEQYF
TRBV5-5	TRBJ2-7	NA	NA	TGTGCCAGCAGCCTAACAGGGTTTAAAAACTCCTACGAGCAGTACTTC	CASSLTGFKNSYEQYF
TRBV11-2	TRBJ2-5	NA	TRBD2	TGTGCCAGCAGCTCACGGCTAGCGGGAGTTGAGACCCAGTACTTC	CASSSRLAGVETQYF